One and the same sample provided the 8 T cell receptor beta chains below, sequenced in a study of blood T cells in healthy people across ages (dated by TCRdb to the mid-2010s). Library preparation used 5' RACE. Data came from an Illumina HiSeq 2500. The second PCR ran for about 7 to 11 cycles and used a J-beta primer mix along with a sample-barcoded 5' primer. TCRdb trimmed public reads at Q25 via fastp, called clones via MiXCR and kept in-frame beta chains. For every CDR3 protein sequence, its rows merge into one entry that carries the most common genes and DNA. Here the sample has around 870,000 distinct CDR3 sequences; more than 25% occur a single time. The ten largest clonotypes hold 15% to 20% of the sample. What was sequenced was blood. The source of these receptors is a woman of 80 years or more in good health.

On this clonotype itself: A much bigger clone sits one base away, suggesting this may be a read error. The J gene is TRBJ2-7, the V gene TRBV28, with no clear D. The CDR3 spans 14 residues. Germline-derived CDR1 and CDR2 are MDHEN and SYDVKM. The V end was cut by 6 bases, the J end by 0 bases, with 12 bases between. The CDR3 region has the DNA TGTGCCAGCAGGTTAGGTGGATTCTCCTACGAGCAGTACTTC. It yields the protein CASRLGGFSYEQYF.

This clonotype was seen only a few times. The J gene is TRBJ2-3, the V gene TRBV7-9; 10 positions agree with TRBD2. Germline V gene sequence: CDR1 SEHNR, CDR2 FQNEAQ (reference sequence). After removal of 2 bases from V and 4 bases from J, the junction contained 3 bases not matched to a gene. The CDR3 spans 15 residues. The CDR3 DNA is TGTGCCAGCAGCTTACGTAGCGGGGGGCCAGATACGCAGTATTTT. Amino acids: CASSLRSGGPDTQYF.

V and J are TRBV6-2 or TRBV6-3 and TRBJ1-1; 7 bases line up with TRBD1. CDR3 length: 16 residues. CDR1 and CDR2 from the germline V gene are MNHEY and SVGEGT. The J segment lost 3 bases and the V segment lost 5 bases, leaving 12 bases of the junction unmatched. CDR3 sequence (DNA): TGTGCCAGCAGTCGCCGGAGGACAGGTGGCTACACTGAAGCTTTCTTT. This gives the protein CASSRRRTGGYTEAFF.

This clonotype was counted many times. The chain has TRBV7-2 and TRBJ1-5; weak D call: TRBD1 (6 bases). Germline V gene sequence: CDR1 SGHTA, CDR2 FQGNSA. The CDR3 length is 16 residues. Between the trimmed V and J ends, which lost 1 base and 1 base, there was a span of 11 bases. The CDR3: CASSLDGGGSNQPQHF. As DNA, the CDR3 is TGTGCCAGCAGCTTAGATGGAGGGGGGAGCAATCAGCCCCAGCATTTT.

There are many counts of this clonotype. The V gene is TRBV27, the J gene TRBJ2-1, with TRBD1 matching over 9 bases. The CDR3 runs to 15 residues. CDR1 and CDR2 (germline): MNHEY, SMNVEV (reference sequence). V lost 6 bases to trimming and J lost 3 bases; unmatched junction nucleotides: 6. CDR3: CASRSGTGIYNEQFF. The CDR3 bases are TGTGCCAGCAGATCCGGGACAGGGATCTACAATGAGCAGTTCTTC.

This clonotype was observed a single time. The rearrangement uses TRBV20-1 and TRBJ2-7; D gene uncertain. CDR3 length equals 13 residues. V shed 1 base and J shed 0 bases, with 7 bases lying between them. CDR1 and CDR2 from the germline V gene are DFQATT and SNEGSKA (reference sequence). CDR3 nucleotides: TGCAGTGCTAGAGTGTCCGGCTCCTACGAGCAGTACTTC. It specifies CSARVSGSYEQYF.

As to this clonotype: A much larger clone is a single base away; this may be a read error. This rearrangement joins TRBV3-1 to TRBJ2-2; D call uncertain. In germline, CDR1 is LGHDT, CDR2 YNNKEL (reference sequence). The CDR3 is 11 residues long. Deletions cut 7 bases from V and 1 base from J, with 1 base between. The CDR3 loop is CASMNTGELFF. In DNA form, the CDR3 reads TGTGCCAGCATGAACACCGGGGAGCTGTTTTTT.

The CDR3 DNA is TGCGCCAGCAGCCAAGATCTGCGGAGGGGCTTGACGGATACGCAGTATTTT. Its translation: CASSQDLRRGLTDTQYF. The chain links TRBV4-3 to TRBJ2-3, with D maybe TRBD2 (6 bases). This CDR3 is built from 17 residues. Germline CDR1 LGHNA, CDR2 YSLEER. V lost 0 bases and J lost 6, with 19 bases in between.